Listed here are 12 T cell receptor beta chains from one sample, sequenced in a study of T cell changes during pregnancy in multiple sclerosis. Sequencing used immunoSEQ multiplex PCR; TCRdb keeps in-frame clones, though not all of them. The sample gives roughly 40,000 clones, roughly 93% of which show up once; roughly 0.35% is in the top ten. Sequencing was performed on CD4+ T cells from peripheral blood mononuclear cells, taken after pregnancy. The receptors here all came from a female donor with multiple sclerosis, enrolled in a pregnancy study.

This chain joins TRBV5-1 and TRBJ1-4, with a possible D match to TRBD1 (6 bases). V lost 0 bases and J 8 bases, leaving 11 bases between the germline ends. There are 14 residues in the CDR3. The germline gives CDR1 SGHRS, CDR2 YFSETQ. DNA for the CDR3: TGCGCCAGCAGCTTGGCTGGGGGGGCGGAAAAACTGTTTTTT. It codes for CASSLAGGAEKLFF. Full variable domain (remainder filled in from reference TRBV5-1 and TRBJ1-4): KAGVTQTPRYLIKTRGQQVTLSCSPISGHRSVSWYQQTPGQGLQFLFEYFSETQRNKGNFPGRFSGRQFSNSRSEMNVSTLELGDSALYLCASSLAGGAEKLFFGSGTQLSVL.

This clone was counted a single time. This chain joins TRBV30 and TRBJ2-5, with D tentatively TRBD2 (6 bases). Trimming pared 4 bases from V and 2 bases from J, leaving 11 bases between. Per the germline V gene, CDR1 is GTSNPN and CDR2 is SVGIG (reference sequence). The CDR3 spans 13 residues. The CDR3 DNA sequence: TGTGCCTGGAACCGGGACTTTCAAGAGACCCAGTACTTC. Its protein product is CAWNRDFQETQYF. The full variable domain, rest sourced from reference TRBV30 and TRBJ2-5, is SQTIHQWPATLVQPVGSPLSLECTVEGTSNPNLYWYRQAAGRGLQLLFYSVGIGQISSEVPQNLSASRPQDRQFILSSKKLLLSDSGFYLCAWNRDFQETQYFGPGTRLLVL.

The chain carries TRBV19 and TRBJ2-7, with 8 bases fitting TRBD1. Germline loops: CDR1 LNHDA, CDR2 SQIVND (reference sequence). CDR3 size: 14 residues. Trimming took 5 bases from V and 2 from J; bases not matched to a gene: 5. The CDR3 is CASSSDRVAYEQYF. In nucleotides, the CDR3 is TGTGCCAGTAGTTCGGACAGGGTGGCCTACGAGCAGTACTTC.

This chain joins TRBV2 and TRBJ1-4; D gene ambiguous. V shed 6 bases and J shed 5 bases, with 7 bases lying between them. Germline CDR1 reads SNHLY; CDR2 reads FYNNEI. The CDR3 has 12 amino acids. CDR3 nucleotide sequence: TGTGCCAGCAGCGGTGCCAATGAAAAACTGTTTTTT. Translated: CASSGANEKLFF.

This chain joins TRBV6-1 and TRBJ2-3; 8 positions match TRBD1. Unmatched junction bases numbered 18, after V lost 3 bases and J lost 7 bases. The CDR3 sequence is 18 residues long. The germline CDR1 and CDR2 sequences are MNHNS and SASEGT. The CDR3 is CASSEGWTGWGVTYTQYF. As DNA, the CDR3 is TGTGCCAGCAGTGAGGGATGGACAGGGTGGGGGGTTACATATACGCAGTATTTT.

This chain joins TRBV19 and TRBJ1-2; 9 nucleotides line up with TRBD1. The CDR3 extends over 15 amino acids. Germline assignment: CDR1 LNHDA and CDR2 SQIVND (reference sequence). Losses at the gene ends were 9 bases for V and 6 bases for J; bases not matched to a gene: 14. CDR3 sequence reads: CASTRDRAGFDGYTF. The CDR3 DNA reads as TGTGCCAGCACCCGGGACAGGGCCGGATTTGATGGCTACACCTTC.

This chain links TRBV12-5 with TRBJ2-3; 8 nucleotides line up with TRBD2. The V and J ends lost 5 bases and 4 bases, in that order; junction bases with no gene match: 8. This CDR3 is built from 15 residues. Germline V gives CDR1 LGHNT, CDR2 FRNRAP. CDR3 in amino acids: CASGRGGRGADTQYF. The CDR3, as DNA: TGTGCTAGTGGTCGGGGGGGGCGGGGGGCAGATACGCAGTATTTT.

The chain is built from TRBV5-1 and TRBJ2-7, with TRBD2 matching 9 bases. CDR1 SGHRS and CDR2 YFSETQ come from the germline V gene. The CDR3 has 17 residues. The V segment lost 2 bases and the J segment 5 bases; nucleotides outside the gene matches: 14. CDR3 region: CASSFMASGAPLDEQYF. CDR3 coding DNA: TGCGCCAGCAGCTTCATGGCTAGCGGGGCCCCGCTGGACGAGCAGTACTTC. Full variable domain (remainder filled in from reference TRBV5-1 and TRBJ2-7): KAGVTQTPRYLIKTRGQQVTLSCSPISGHRSVSWYQQTPGQGLQFLFEYFSETQRNKGNFPGRFSGRQFSNSRSEMNVSTLELGDSALYLCASSFMASGAPLDEQYFGPGTRLTVT.

This chain links TRBV5-1 with TRBJ1-3, with TRBD1 identical over 7 bases. Germline V gives CDR1 SGHRS, CDR2 YFSETQ. The trim removed 2 bases at V and 0 bases at J, leaving 8 bases unmatched. The CDR3 contains 17 residues. The CDR3 is CASSFNLWDSSGNTIYF. The CDR3 DNA sequence: TGCGCCAGCAGCTTTAATCTTTGGGACAGCTCTGGAAACACCATATATTTT.

The gene calls are TRBV6-1 and TRBJ1-4, with 11 bases matching TRBD1. The CDR3 totals 15 residues. CDR1 MNHNS and CDR2 SASEGT come from the germline V gene. V lost 4 bases and J lost 7; bases outside the gene matches: 5. CDR3 DNA: TGTGCCAGCAGTGGGGGGGGACAGGGGGGTGAAAAACTGTTTTTT. This sequence encodes CASSGGGQGGEKLFF.

The chain uses TRBV6-1 and TRBJ2-5; TRBD2 might be the D (7 bases). V was trimmed by 5 bases and J by 5 bases, leaving 12 bases between them. The germline V gene has CDR1 MNHNS and CDR2 SASEGT. CDR3 length: 13 amino acids. CDR3 nucleotide sequence: TGTGCCAGCAGTTTCGGGGGGCAGGAGACCCAGTACTTC. It specifies CASSFGGQETQYF.

There are a few counts of this clone. CDR3 nucleotide sequence: TGTGCCAGCCTTATGAACACTGAAGCTTTCTTT. Translation: CASLMNTEAFF. The J gene is TRBJ1-1, the V gene TRBV6-1; D is uncertain. V lost 8 bases and J 0 bases, leaving 4 bases between the germline ends. The CDR3 sequence is 11 residues long. Germline V gene sequence: CDR1 MNHNS, CDR2 SASEGT.